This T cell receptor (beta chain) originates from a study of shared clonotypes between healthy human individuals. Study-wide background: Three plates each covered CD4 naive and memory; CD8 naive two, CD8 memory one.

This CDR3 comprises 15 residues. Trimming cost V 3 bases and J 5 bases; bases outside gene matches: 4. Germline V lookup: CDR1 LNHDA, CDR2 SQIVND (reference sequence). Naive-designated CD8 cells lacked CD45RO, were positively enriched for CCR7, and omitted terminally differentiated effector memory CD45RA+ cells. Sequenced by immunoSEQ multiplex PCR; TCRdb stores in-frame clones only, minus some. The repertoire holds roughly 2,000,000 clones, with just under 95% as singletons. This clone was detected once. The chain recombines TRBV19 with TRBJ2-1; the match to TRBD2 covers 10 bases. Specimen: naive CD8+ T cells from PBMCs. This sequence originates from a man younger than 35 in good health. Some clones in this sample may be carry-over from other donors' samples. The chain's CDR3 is CASSILLAGDNEQFF. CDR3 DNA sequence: TGTGCCAGTAGTATTCTCCTAGCGGGAGACAATGAGCAGTTCTTC.